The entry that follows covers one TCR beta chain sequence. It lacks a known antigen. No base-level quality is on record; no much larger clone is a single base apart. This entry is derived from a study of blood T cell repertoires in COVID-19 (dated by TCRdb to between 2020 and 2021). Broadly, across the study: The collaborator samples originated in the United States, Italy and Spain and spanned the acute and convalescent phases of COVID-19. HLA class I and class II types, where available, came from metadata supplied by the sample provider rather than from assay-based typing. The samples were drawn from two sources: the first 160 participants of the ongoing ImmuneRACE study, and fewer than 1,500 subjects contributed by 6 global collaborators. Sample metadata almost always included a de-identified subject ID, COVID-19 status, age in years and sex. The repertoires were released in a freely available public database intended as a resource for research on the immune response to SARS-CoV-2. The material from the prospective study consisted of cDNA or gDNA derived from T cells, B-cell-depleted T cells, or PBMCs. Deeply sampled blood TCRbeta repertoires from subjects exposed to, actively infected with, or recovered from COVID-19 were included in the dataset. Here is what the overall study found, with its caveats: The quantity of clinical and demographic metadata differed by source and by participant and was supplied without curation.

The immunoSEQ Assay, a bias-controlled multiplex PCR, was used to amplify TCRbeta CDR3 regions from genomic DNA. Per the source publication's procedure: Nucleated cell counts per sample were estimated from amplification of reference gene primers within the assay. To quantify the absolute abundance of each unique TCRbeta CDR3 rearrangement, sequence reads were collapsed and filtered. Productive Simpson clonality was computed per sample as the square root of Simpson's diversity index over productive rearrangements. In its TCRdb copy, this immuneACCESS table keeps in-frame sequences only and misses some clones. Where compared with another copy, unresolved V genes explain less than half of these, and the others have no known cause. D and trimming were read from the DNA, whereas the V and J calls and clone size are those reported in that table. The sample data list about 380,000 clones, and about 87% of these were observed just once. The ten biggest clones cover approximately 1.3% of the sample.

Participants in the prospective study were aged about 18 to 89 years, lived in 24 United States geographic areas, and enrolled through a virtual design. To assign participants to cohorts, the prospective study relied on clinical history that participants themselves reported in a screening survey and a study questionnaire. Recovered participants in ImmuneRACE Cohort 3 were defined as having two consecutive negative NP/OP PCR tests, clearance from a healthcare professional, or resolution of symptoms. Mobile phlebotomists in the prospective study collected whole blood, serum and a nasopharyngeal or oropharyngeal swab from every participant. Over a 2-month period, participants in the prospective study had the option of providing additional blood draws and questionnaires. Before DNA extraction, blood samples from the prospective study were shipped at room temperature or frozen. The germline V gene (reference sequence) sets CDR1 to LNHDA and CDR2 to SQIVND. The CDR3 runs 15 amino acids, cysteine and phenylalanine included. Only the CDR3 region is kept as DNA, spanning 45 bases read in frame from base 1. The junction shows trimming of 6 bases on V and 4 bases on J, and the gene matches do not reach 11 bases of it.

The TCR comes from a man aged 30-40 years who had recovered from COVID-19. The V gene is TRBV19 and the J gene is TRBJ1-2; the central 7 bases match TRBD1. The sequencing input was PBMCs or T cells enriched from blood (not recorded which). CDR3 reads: CASSPGSGQSYGYTF. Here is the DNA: TGTGCCAGTAGCCCCGGCTCGGGACAGAGCTATGGCTACACCTTC. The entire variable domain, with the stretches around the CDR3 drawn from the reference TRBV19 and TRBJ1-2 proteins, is DGGITQSPKYLFRKEGQNVTLSCEQNLNHDAMYWYRQDPGQGLRLIYYSQIVNDFQKGDIAEGYSVSREKKESFPLTVTSAQKNPTAFYLCASSPGSGQSYGYTFGSGTRLTVV.